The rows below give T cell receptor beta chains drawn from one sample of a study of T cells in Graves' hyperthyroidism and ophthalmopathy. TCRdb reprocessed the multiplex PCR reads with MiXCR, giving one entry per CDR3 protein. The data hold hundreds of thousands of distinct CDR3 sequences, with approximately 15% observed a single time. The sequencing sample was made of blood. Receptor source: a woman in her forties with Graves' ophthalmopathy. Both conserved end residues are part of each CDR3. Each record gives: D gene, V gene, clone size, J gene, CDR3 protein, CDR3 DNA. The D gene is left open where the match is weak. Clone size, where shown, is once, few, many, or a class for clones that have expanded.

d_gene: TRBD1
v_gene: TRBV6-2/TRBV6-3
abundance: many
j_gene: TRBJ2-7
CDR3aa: CASSPRGRSEQYF
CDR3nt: TGTGCCAGCAGTCCCAGGGGGCGAAGCGAGCAGTACTTC

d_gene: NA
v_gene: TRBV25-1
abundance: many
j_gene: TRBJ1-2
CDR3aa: CASSRHPSNGYTF
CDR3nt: TGTGCCAGCAGCCGACACCCCAGCAATGGCTACACCTTC

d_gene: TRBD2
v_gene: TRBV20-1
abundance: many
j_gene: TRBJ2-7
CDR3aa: CSASGTSGSPSYEQYF
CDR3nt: TGCAGTGCGAGTGGGACTAGCGGGAGTCCTTCCTACGAGCAGTACTTC

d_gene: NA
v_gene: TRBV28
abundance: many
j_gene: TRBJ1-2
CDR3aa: CASSQPSGFDYGYTF
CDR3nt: TGTGCCAGCTCACAGCCCTCAGGGTTCGACTATGGCTACACCTTC

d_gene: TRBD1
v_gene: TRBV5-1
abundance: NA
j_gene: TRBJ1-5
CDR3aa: CASSLAGTAGQPQHF
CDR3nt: TGCGCCAGCAGCTTGGCCGGGACAGCGGGTCAGCCCCAGCATTTT

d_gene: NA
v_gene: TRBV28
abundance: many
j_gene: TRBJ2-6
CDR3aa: CASSLGGAGANVLTF
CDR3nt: TGTGCCAGCAGTTTAGGGGGGGCCGGGGCCAACGTCCTGACTTTC

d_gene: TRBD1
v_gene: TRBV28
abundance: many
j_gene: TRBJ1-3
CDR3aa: CASSWPQGGTGNTIYF
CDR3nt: TGTGCCAGCAGTTGGCCCCAGGGGGGCACTGGAAACACCATATATTTT

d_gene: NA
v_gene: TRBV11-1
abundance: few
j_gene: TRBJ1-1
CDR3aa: CASSLEGLGVNTEAFF
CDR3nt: TGTGCCAGCAGCTTAGAGGGGCTAGGTGTGAACACTGAAGCTTTCTTT

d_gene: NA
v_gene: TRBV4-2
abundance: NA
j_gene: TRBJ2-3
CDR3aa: CASSPEGSGTDTQYF
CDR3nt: TGTGCCAGCAGCCCGGAGGGGAGTGGCACAGATACGCAGTATTTT

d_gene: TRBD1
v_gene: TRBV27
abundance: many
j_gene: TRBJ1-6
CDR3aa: CASSVTGKVYNSPLHF
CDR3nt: TGTGCCAGCAGTGTGACAGGGAAAGTCTATAATTCACCCCTCCACTTT

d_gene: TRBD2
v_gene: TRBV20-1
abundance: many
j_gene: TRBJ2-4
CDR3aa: CSARDWLAGLAKNIQYF
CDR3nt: TGCAGTGCTAGAGATTGGCTAGCGGGTCTAGCCAAAAACATTCAGTACTTC

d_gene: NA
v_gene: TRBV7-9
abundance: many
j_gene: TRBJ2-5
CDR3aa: CASSVGGTQYF
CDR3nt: TGTGCCAGCAGCGTAGGGGGGACCCAGTACTTC

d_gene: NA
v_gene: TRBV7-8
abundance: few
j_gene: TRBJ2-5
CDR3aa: CASSLSPGSLQETQYF
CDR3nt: TGTGCCAGCAGCCTTAGCCCGGGATCCCTTCAAGAGACCCAGTACTTC

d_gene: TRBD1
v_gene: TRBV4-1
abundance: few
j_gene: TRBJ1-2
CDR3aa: CASSHLGQGASYGYTF
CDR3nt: TGCGCCAGCAGCCATCTCGGACAGGGGGCTTCCTATGGCTACACCTTC

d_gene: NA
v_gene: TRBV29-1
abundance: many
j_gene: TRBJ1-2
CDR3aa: CSVVFREDNYGYTF
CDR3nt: TGCAGCGTTGTATTCCGAGAGGATAACTATGGCTACACCTTC

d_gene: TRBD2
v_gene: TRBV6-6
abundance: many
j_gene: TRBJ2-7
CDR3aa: CAIRTSGTYEQYF
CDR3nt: TGTGCCATCCGTACTAGCGGGACCTACGAGCAGTACTTC

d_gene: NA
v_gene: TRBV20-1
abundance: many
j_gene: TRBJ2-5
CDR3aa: CSAYDSYQETQYF
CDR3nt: TGCAGTGCTTACGACTCGTACCAAGAGACCCAGTACTTC

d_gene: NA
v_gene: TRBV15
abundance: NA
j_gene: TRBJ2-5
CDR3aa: CATSRDVGSLQETQYF
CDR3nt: TGTGCCACCAGCAGAGATGTCGGGAGCCTCCAAGAGACCCAGTACTTC

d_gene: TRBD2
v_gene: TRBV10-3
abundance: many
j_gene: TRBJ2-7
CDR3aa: CAMTSGRGYEQYF
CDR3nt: TGTGCCATGACTAGCGGGAGGGGTTACGAGCAGTACTTC

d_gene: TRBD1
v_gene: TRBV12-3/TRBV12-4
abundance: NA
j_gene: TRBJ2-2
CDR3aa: CASSFMTGAGELFF
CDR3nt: TGTGCCAGCAGTTTCATGACAGGGGCCGGGGAGCTGTTTTTT

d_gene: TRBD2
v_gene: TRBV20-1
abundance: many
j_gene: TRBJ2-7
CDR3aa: CSANQRENEQYF
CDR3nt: TGCAGTGCTAATCAGCGGGAGAACGAGCAGTACTTC

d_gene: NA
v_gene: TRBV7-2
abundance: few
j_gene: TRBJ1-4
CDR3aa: CASSLTFATNEKLFF
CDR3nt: TGTGCCAGCAGCTTGACGTTTGCAACTAATGAAAAACTGTTTTTT

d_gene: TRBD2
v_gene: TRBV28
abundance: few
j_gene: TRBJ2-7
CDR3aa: CASSPRLSGRYGEQYF
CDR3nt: TGTGCCAGCAGTCCCCGTTTGAGCGGGAGATATGGCGAGCAGTACTTC

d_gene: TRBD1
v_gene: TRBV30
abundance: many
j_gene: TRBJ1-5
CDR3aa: CAWSVRGDRGLQPQHF
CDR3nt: TGTGCCTGGAGTGTACGCGGAGACAGGGGGCTGCAGCCCCAGCATTTT

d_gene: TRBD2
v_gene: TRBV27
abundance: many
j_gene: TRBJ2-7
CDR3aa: CASSQRLAGAPGRYEQYF
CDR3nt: TGTGCCAGCAGTCAGAGACTAGCGGGCGCCCCAGGCAGGTACGAGCAGTACTTC

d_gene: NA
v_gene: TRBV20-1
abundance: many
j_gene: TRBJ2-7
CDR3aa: CSASRYEQYF
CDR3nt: TGCAGTGCTAGCCGGTACGAGCAGTACTTC

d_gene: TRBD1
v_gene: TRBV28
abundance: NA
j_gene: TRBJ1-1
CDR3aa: CASSWGGQGENTEAFF
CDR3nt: TGTGCCAGCAGTTGGGGGGGGCAGGGGGAGAACACTGAAGCTTTCTTT

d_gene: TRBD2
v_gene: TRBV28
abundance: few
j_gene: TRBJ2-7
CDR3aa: CASRTGLAGVTTYEQYF
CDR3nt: TGTGCCAGCCGAACCGGACTAGCGGGAGTAACTACCTACGAGCAGTACTTC

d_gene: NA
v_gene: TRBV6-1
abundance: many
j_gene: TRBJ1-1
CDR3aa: CASTTSVDGFGEAFF
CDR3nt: TGTGCCAGCACCACGAGCGTAGATGGGTTTGGGGAAGCTTTCTTT

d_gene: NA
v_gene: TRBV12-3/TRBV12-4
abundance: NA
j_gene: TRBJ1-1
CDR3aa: CASTPSSLNTEAFF
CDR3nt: TGTGCCAGCACCCCCTCGTCATTGAACACTGAAGCTTTCTTT

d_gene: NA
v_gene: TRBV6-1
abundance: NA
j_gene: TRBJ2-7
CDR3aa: CASKGPITPPTYEQYF
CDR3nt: TGTGCCAGCAAGGGACCCATCACCCCTCCTACCTACGAGCAGTACTTC

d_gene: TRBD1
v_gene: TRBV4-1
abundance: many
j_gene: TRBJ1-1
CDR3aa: CASSQEDRGTEAFF
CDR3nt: TGCGCCAGCAGCCAAGAGGACAGGGGCACTGAAGCTTTCTTT

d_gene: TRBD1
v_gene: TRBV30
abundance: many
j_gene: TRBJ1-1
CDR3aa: CACLQGAEAFF
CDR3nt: TGTGCCTGCCTCCAGGGGGCTGAAGCTTTCTTT

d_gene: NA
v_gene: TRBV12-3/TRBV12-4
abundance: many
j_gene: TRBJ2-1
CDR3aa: CASSPQGIDEQFF
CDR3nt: TGTGCCAGCAGTCCTCAGGGTATTGATGAGCAGTTCTTC

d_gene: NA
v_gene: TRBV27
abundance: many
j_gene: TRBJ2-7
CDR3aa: CASSLTPSSYEQYF
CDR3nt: TGTGCCAGCAGTTTAACCCCCAGCTCCTACGAGCAGTACTTC

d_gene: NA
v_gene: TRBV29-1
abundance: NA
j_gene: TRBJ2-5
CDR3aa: CSARTGALRTQYF
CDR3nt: TGCAGCGCCCGGACGGGGGCCCTAAGGACCCAGTACTTC

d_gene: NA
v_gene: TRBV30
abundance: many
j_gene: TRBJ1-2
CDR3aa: CAWSVSGNYGYTF
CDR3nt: TGTGCCTGGAGTGTATCAGGGAACTATGGCTACACCTTC

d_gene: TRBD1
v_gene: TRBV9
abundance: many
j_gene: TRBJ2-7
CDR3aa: CASSVAGQGYYEQYF
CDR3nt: TGTGCCAGCAGCGTAGCTGGACAGGGCTACTACGAGCAGTACTTC

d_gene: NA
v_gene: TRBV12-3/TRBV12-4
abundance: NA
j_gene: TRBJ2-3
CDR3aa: CASSYTGRVTDTQYF
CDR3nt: TGTGCCAGCAGTTATACAGGGAGGGTCACAGATACGCAGTATTTT

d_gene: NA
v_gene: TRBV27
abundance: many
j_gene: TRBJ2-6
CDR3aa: CASSVHIGPPANVLTF
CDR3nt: TGTGCCAGCAGTGTTCATATAGGCCCCCCGGCCAACGTCCTGACTTTC

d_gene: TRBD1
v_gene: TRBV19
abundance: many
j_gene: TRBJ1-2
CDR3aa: CASSIWQGEDGYTF
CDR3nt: TGTGCCAGTAGTATCTGGCAGGGGGAAGACGGCTACACCTTC

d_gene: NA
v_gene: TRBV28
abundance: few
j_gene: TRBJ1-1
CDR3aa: CASSLYGVANTEAFF
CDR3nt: TGTGCCAGCAGTTTATACGGGGTGGCGAACACTGAAGCTTTCTTT

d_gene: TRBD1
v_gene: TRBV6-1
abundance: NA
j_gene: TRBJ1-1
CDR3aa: CASSPYPDRRPNTEAFF
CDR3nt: TGTGCCAGCAGTCCCTATCCGGACAGGCGACCGAACACTGAGGCTTTCTTT

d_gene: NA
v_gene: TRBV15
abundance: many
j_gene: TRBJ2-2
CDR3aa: CATSRRQDYTGELFF
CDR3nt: TGTGCCACCAGCAGGAGACAAGACTACACCGGGGAGCTGTTTTTT

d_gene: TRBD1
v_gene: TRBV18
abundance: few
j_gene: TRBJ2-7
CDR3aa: CASSPVATGISYEQYF
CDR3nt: TGTGCCAGCTCACCCGTTGCGACAGGGATATCCTACGAGCAGTACTTC

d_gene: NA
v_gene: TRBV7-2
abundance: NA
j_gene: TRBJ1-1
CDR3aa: CASSAHGPSPTEAFF
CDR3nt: TGTGCCAGCAGCGCTCATGGGCCCTCTCCCACTGAAGCTTTCTTT

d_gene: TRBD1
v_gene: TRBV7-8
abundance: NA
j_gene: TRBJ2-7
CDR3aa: CASSLLAGQGAVEQYF
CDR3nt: TGTGCCAGCAGCCTCCTCGCGGGACAGGGGGCTGTCGAGCAGTACTTC

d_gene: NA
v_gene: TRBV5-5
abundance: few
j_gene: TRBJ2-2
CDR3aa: CASSSGRLITGELFF
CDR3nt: TGTGCCAGCAGCTCGGGACGACTCATCACCGGGGAGCTGTTTTTT

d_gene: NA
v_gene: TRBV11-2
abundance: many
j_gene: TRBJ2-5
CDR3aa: CASSLLDETQYF
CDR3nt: TGTGCCAGCAGCTTATTGGACGAGACCCAGTACTTC

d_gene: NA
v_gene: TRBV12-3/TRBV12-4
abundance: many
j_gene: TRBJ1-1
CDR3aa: CASSLEGPGMTEAFF
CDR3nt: TGTGCCAGCAGTTTAGAAGGCCCAGGGATGACTGAAGCTTTCTTT

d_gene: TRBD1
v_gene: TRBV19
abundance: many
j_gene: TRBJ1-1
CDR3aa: CASTVTGVMNTEAFF
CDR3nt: TGTGCCAGTACCGTAACAGGGGTCATGAACACTGAAGCTTTCTTT

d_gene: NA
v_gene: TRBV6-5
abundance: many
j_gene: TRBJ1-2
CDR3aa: CASSYSYRGASYGYTF
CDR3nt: TGTGCCAGCAGTTACTCTTATCGGGGGGCGAGCTATGGCTACACCTTC

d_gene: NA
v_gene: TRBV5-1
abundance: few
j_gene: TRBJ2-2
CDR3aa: CASSPEGHLGGELFF
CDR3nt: TGCGCCAGCAGCCCGGAGGGGCACCTCGGCGGGGAGCTGTTTTTT